The 18 T cell receptor beta chains presented below share a single source sample, sequenced in a study of blood T cell repertoires in COVID-19. Here immunoSEQ multiplex PCR was the method, and the copy in TCRdb shows in-frame clones only, minus some. The sample carries fewer than 200,000 clones, 82% recorded once. Sequences were obtained from PBMCs or T cells enriched from blood (not recorded which). Every receptor here comes from a woman in her sixties with acute COVID-19.

The J gene is TRBJ1-6, the V gene TRBV7-9; D is perhaps TRBD1 (5 bases). Trimming took off 2 bases at V and 8 bases at J, with 10 bases between the two ends. The V gene's germline CDR1 is SEHNR and CDR2 FQNEAQ (reference sequence). The CDR3 runs 14 residues. The CDR3 bases are TGTGCCAGCAGCTTAAACAGGTGGGATTCACCCCTCCACTTT. Translating it yields CASSLNRWDSPLHF.

This rearrangement joins TRBV4-2 to TRBJ1-1, with unresolved D. The germline gives CDR1 LGHNA, CDR2 YNFKEQ. The CDR3 is 15 amino acids. Trimming took 0 bases from V and 5 from J, leaving 13 bases between them. This CDR3 is CASSQDRGDPTEAFF. CDR3 nucleotide sequence: TGTGCCAGCAGCCAAGATCGGGGTGATCCAACTGAAGCTTTCTTT.

The chain recombines TRBV3-1 (or the pseudogene TRBV3-2) with TRBJ2-7, with 9 bases fitting TRBD1. Germline loops: CDR1 LGHDT, CDR2 YNNKEL (reference sequence). V shed 1 base and J 6 bases; nucleotides not matched to a gene: 4. The CDR3 sequence is 14 residues long. The CDR3 DNA reads as TGTGCCAGCAGCCAAGCGACAGGGGGGGGCGAGCAGTACGTC. This encodes CASSQATGGGEQYV.

This clone was recorded a few times. The chain carries TRBV9 and TRBJ1-2; D call uncertain. The CDR3 runs 14 residues. CDR1 and CDR2 (germline): SGDLS, YYNGEE. Deletions cut 0 bases from V and 4 bases from J, with 10 bases between. DNA of the CDR3: TGTGCCAGCAGCGTAGCTTTGGCAGGCTATGGCTACACCTTC. This encodes CASSVALAGYGYTF.

This chain uses TRBV10-2 with TRBJ2-5, with 7 bases that match TRBD1. The germline V gene encodes CDR1 WSHSY and CDR2 SAAADI. Trimming took 6 bases from V and 3 from J; bases not matched to a gene: 13. There are 16 residues in the CDR3. The DNA for the CDR3 is TGCGCCAGCAGACTAACCGGGACAGAACTTAAAGAGACCCAGTACTTC. It encodes CASRLTGTELKETQYF.

The chain couples TRBV3-1 (or the pseudogene TRBV3-2) to TRBJ2-3, with 7 bases identical to TRBD2. Losses at the gene ends were 0 bases for V and 6 bases for J; bases not matched to a gene: 6. CDR1 and CDR2 from the germline V gene are LGHDT and YNNKEL (reference sequence). CDR3 length: 15 residues. CDR3: CASSQDAGAGDTQYF. The CDR3 bases are TGTGCCAGCAGCCAAGATGCTGGAGCGGGGGATACGCAGTATTTT.

The genes are TRBV7-2 and TRBJ2-5; perhaps TRBD2 as D (5 bases). The CDR3 extends over 16 amino acids. Germline V CDR1 and CDR2: SGHTA, FQGNSA. Deletions cut 2 bases from V and 2 bases from J, with 15 bases between. DNA of the CDR3: TGTGCCAGCAGCTTACGGCTAGCTTCTCTTCAAGAGACCCAGTACTTC. Amino acids: CASSLRLASLQETQYF.

This chain uses TRBV4-1 with TRBJ1-2; no reliable D call. The CDR3 is 15 residues long. Trimming left V 0 bases short and J 8 bases short, with 16 bases between. Germline CDR1 and CDR2: MGHRA and YSYEKL. CDR3 in DNA: TGCGCCAGCAGCCAAGATACACAAGGAGTAAGGGGCTACACCTTC. It specifies CASSQDTQGVRGYTF.

This chain joins TRBV21-1 and TRBJ2-7; the table's D call of TRBD1 was not tested on the DNA. TRBV21-1 is annotated as a pseudogene. CDR3 length equals 15 residues. CDR3 nucleotides: TGTGCCAGCAGCACCCCCGGGACAGAACTCTACGAGCAGTACTTC. This codes for CASSTPGTELYEQYF.

The rearrangement uses TRBV5-4 and TRBJ1-2; 8 nucleotides match TRBD1. V shed 3 bases and J 8 bases; nucleotides not matched to a gene: 12. The CDR3 has 15 residues. Germline V gene sequence: CDR1 SGHNT, CDR2 YYREEE (reference sequence). The CDR3 protein is CASSSLGQGGGGYTF. Written as DNA, the CDR3 is TGTGCCAGCAGCTCCCTCGGACAGGGTGGAGGCGGCTACACCTTC. The full variable domain, its missing parts supplied by reference TRBV5-4 and TRBJ1-2, is ETGVTQSPTHLIKTRGQQVTLRCSSQSGHNTVSWYQQALGQGPQFIFQYYREEENGRGNFPPRFSGLQFPNYSSELNVNALELDDSALYLCASSSLGQGGGGYTFGSGTRLTVV.

This clone was detected once. The rearrangement links TRBV2 to TRBJ2-6; a possible D gene is TRBD2 (6 bases). V shed 10 bases and J shed 4 bases, with 14 bases lying between them. This CDR3 has 14 residues. Germline lookup yields CDR1 SNHLY and CDR2 FYNNEI. The CDR3 here is CATLEGAGANVLTF. The CDR3 nucleotides read TGTGCCACCCTGGAGGGCGCCGGGGCCAACGTCCTGACTTTC.

The count of this clone is one. The chain combines TRBV29-1 with TRBJ1-1; D ambiguous. Germline CDR1 is SQVTM and CDR2 is ANQGSEA. The CDR3 contains 16 residues. V was trimmed by 4 bases and J by 3 bases, leaving 21 bases between them. CDR3 bases: TGCAGCGTTGTTTGGTCCTTTGGGCCTTGGGACACTGAAGCTTTCTTT. This sequence encodes CSVVWSFGPWDTEAFF.

The chain joins TRBV21-1 to TRBJ1-5; no DNA check was done on the table's D call, TRBD1. TRBV21-1 is described as a pseudogene. This CDR3 comprises 14 residues. The CDR3 spells CASSKLTTDQPQHF. The DNA of the CDR3 is TGTGCCAGCAGCAAACTTACGACAGATCAGCCCCAGCATTTT.

This chain connects TRBV7-2 to TRBJ1-5, with 9 bases that match TRBD1. The J segment lost 7 bases and the V segment lost 5 bases, leaving 6 bases of the junction unmatched. The CDR3 contains 14 residues. Germline values: CDR1 SGHTA, CDR2 FQGNSA. CDR3 coding DNA: TGTGCCAGCAGCGTCACCGGGACAGGGCAGCCCCAGCATTTT. It is translated as CASSVTGTGQPQHF. Full variable domain (missing parts from reference TRBV7-2 and TRBJ1-5): GAGVSQSPSNKVTEKGKDVELRCDPISGHTALYWYRQSLGQGLEFLIYFQGNSAPDKSGLPSDRFSAERTGGSVSTLTIQRTQQEDSAVYLCASSVTGTGQPQHFGDGTRLSIL.

V gene TRBV6-2 or TRBV6-3 combines with J gene TRBJ1-2, with TRBD1 matching 12 bases. Trimming took 6 bases from V and 4 from J; bases not matched to a gene: 15. The CDR3 runs to 18 residues. Germline CDR1 and CDR2: MNHEY and SVGEGT. As DNA, the CDR3 is TGTGCCAGCAGCTTGCCCGGGACAGGGGGCGCGCTGTCCTATGGCTACACCTTC. Residues: CASSLPGTGGALSYGYTF.

In the case of this clone: At one end, the junction sequence differs from germline, possibly due to a read error. This chain connects TRBV27 to TRBJ1-6, with unresolved D. CDR3 length: 17 residues. Per germline, CDR1 MNHEY and CDR2 SMNVEV (reference sequence). The CDR3 spells CASSLNGRVSYNSPLHF. CDR3 in DNA: TGTGCCAGTAGTTTAAATGGGAGAGTCTCCTATAATTCACCCCTCCACTTT.

The chain has TRBV9 and TRBJ1-1; a weak D match, TRBD1 (5 bases). Per the germline V gene, CDR1 is SGDLS and CDR2 is YYNGEE. There are 14 residues in the CDR3. V dropped 3 bases and J dropped 11 bases, with 20 bases sitting between them. CDR3 sequence: CASSGLSPGTKAFF. The CDR3 DNA reads as TGTGCCAGCAGCGGACTTAGTCCCGGGACTAAGGCTTTCTTT.

The chain uses TRBV27 and TRBJ2-5, with D perhaps matching TRBD1 (5 bases). There are 15 residues in the CDR3. V lost 0 bases, J lost 5 bases, and 13 bases lay in between. The germline CDR1 and CDR2 sequences are MNHEY and SMNVEV (reference sequence). CDR3 DNA: TGTGCCAGCAGTTTATCAAGGGCAGGGCAGGAGACCCAGTACTTC. Translation: CASSLSRAGQETQYF.